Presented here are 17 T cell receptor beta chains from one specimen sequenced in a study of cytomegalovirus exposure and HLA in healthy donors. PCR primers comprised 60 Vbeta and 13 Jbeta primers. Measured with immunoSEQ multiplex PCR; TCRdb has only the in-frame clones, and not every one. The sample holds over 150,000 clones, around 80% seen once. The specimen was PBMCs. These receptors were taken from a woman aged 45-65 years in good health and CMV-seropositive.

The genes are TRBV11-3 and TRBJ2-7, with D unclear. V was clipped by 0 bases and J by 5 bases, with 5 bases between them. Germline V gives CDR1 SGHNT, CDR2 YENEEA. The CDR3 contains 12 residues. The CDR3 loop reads CASSLDGDEQYF. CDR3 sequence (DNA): TGTGCCAGCAGCTTAGATGGAGACGAGCAGTACTTC.

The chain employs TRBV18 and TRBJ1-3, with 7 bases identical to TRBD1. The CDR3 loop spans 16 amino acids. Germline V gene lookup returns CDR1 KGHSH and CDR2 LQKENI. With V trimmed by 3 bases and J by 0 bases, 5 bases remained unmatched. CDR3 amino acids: CASSPGQIDSGNTIYF. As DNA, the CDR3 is TGTGCCAGCTCACCGGGACAGATTGACTCTGGAAACACCATATATTTT.

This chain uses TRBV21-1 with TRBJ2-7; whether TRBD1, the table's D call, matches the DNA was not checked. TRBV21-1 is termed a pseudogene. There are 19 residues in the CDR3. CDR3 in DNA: TGTGCCAGCAGCAAGCCCGGGGACAGGGCCCTACAAAGCTCCTACGAGCAGTACTTC. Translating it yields CASSKPGDRALQSSYEQYF.

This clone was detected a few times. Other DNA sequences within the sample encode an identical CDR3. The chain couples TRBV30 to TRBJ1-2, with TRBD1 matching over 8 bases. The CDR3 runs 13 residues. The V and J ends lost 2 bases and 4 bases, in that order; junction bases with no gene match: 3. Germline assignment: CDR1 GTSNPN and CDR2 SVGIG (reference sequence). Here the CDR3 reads CAWSRDRPYGYTF. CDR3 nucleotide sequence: TGTGCCTGGAGTAGGGACAGGCCCTATGGCTACACCTTC.

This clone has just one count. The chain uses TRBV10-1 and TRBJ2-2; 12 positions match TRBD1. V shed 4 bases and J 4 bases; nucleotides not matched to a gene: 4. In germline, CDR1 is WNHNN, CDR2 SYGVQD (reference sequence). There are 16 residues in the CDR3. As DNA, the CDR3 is TGCGCCAGCAGTGGATGGGGACAGGGGGCCACCGGGGAGCTGTTTTTT. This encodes CASSGWGQGATGELFF.

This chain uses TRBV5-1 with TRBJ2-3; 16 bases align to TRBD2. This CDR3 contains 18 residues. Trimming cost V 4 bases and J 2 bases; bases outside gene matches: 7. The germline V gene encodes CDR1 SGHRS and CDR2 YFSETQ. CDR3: CASSTSGLAGGNTDTQYF. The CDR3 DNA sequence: TGCGCCAGCAGCACCTCGGGACTAGCGGGGGGGAACACAGATACGCAGTATTTT.

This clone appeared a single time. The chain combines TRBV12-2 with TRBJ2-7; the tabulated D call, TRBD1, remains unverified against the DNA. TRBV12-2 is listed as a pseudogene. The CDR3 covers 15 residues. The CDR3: CASRLGTGGSYEQYF. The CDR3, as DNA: TGTGCAAGTCGCTTAGGGACAGGGGGATCCTACGAGCAGTACTTC.

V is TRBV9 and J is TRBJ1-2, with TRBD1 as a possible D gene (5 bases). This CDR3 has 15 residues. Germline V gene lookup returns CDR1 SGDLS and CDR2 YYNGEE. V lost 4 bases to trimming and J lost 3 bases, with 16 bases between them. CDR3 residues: CASSFMTETYYGYTF. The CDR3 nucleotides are TGTGCCAGCAGCTTCATGACAGAGACTTACTATGGCTACACCTTC.

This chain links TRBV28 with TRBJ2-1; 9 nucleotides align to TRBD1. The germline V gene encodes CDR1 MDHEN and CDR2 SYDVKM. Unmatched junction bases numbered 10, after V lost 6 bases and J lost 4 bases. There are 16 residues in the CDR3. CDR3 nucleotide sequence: TGTGCCAGCAGCTTCCTTGGGACAGGGACGTACAATGAGCAGTTCTTC. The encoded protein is CASSFLGTGTYNEQFF.

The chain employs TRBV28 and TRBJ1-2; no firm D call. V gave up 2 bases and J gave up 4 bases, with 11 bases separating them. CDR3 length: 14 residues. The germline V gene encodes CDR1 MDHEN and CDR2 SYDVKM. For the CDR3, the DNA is TGTGCCAGCAGTTTACGCGCAGGTGCCTATGGCTACACCTTC. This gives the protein CASSLRAGAYGYTF.

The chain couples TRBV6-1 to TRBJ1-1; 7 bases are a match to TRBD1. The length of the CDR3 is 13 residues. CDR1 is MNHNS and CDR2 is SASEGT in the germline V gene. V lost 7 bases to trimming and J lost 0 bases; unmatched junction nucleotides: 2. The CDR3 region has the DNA TGTGCCAGCAAAACAGGGGTGAACACTGAAGCTTTCTTT. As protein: CASKTGVNTEAFF.

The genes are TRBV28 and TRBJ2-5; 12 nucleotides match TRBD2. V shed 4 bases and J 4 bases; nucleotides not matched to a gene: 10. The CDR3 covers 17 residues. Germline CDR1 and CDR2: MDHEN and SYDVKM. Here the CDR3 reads CASSSPSGRAGGETQYF. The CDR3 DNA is TGTGCCAGCAGTTCCCCTAGCGGGAGGGCGGGAGGAGAGACCCAGTACTTC.

CDR3 residues: CASRRDSDEQYF. As DNA, the CDR3 is TGTGCCAGCCGGCGGGATTCTGACGAGCAGTACTTC. The chain uses TRBV2 and TRBJ2-7, with a tentative D call TRBD2 (6 bases). Germline CDR1 SNHLY, CDR2 FYNNEI. This CDR3 is built from 12 residues. Trimming stripped 8 bases from V and 5 bases from J, with 13 bases between.

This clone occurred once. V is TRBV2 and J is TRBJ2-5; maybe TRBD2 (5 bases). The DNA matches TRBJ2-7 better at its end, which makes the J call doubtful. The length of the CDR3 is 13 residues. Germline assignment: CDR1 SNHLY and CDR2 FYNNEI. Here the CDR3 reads CASGGGPGYEQYF. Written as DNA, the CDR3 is TGTGCCAGTGGAGGCGGGCCCGGCTACGAGCAGTACTTC.

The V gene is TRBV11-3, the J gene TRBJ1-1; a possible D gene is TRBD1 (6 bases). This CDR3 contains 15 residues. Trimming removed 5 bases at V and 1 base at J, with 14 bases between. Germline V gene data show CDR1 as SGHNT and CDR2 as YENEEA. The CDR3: CASSPPRGGNTEAFF. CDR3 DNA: TGTGCCAGCAGCCCCCCCAGGGGTGGGAACACTGAAGCTTTCTTT.

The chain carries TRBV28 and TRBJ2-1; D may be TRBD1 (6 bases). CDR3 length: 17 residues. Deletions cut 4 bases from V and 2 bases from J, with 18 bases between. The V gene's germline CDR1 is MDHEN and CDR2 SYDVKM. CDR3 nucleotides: TGTGCCAGCAGTTCCTCATCAGGGGATCGGGCCTACAATGAGCAGTTCTTC. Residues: CASSSSSGDRAYNEQFF.

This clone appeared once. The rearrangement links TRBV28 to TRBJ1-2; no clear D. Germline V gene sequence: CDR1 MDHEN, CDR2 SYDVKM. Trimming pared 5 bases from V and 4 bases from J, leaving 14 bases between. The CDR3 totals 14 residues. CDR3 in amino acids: CASSPPQFAYGYTF. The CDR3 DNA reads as TGTGCCAGCAGTCCTCCCCAGTTCGCCTATGGCTACACCTTC.